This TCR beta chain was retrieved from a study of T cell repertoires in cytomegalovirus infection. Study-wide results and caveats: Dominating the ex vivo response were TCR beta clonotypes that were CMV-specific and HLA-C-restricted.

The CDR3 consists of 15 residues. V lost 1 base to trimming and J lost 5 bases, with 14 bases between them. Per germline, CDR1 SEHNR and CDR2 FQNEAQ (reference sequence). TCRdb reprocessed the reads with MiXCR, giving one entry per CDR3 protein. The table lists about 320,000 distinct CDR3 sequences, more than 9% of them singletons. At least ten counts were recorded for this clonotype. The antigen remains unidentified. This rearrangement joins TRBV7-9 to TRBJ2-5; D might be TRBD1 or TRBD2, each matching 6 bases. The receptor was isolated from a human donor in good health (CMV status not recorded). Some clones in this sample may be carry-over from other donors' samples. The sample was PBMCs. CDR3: CASSLGPGAIETQYF. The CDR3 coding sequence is TGTGCCAGCAGCTTAGGCCCGGGGGCAATCGAGACCCAGTACTTC.